This is a list of T cell receptor beta chains from one sample in a study of PD-L1 blockade in urothelial cancer. Profiled with immunoSEQ multiplex PCR; TCRdb holds only in-frame clones, not every one. The sample contains more than 50,000 clones, over 75% of which appear only once. Sequenced here: PBMCs, sampled around atezolizumab (anti-PD-L1) treatment. The source of these receptors is a man between 65 and 85 years old with urothelial cancer. Each CDR3 is given with its conserved first and last residue. Each record gives: V gene, clone size, D gene, J gene, CDR3 protein, CDR3 DNA. The D gene is left open where the match is weak. Rows may omit the clone size; those that give it use once, few, many or a size class.

>TRBV5-5|NA|TRBD2|TRBJ2-1
CASSLSPSGRLGEQFF
TGTGCCAGCAGCTTGTCGCCTAGCGGGAGGCTAGGTGAGCAGTTCTTC
>TRBV20-1|NA|NA|TRBJ1-1
CSARDFREAFF
TGCAGTGCTAGAGATTTCAGAGAAGCTTTCTTT
>TRBV4-2|NA|NA|TRBJ1-5
CASSKTRDSNQPQHF
TGTGCCAGCAGCAAGACCAGGGATAGCAATCAGCCCCAGCATTTT
>TRBV5-1|NA|TRBD1|TRBJ2-3
CASSRTGDRGTDTQYF
TGCGCCAGCTCTCGAACAGGGGATCGGGGCACAGATACGCAGTATTTT
>TRBV4-1|NA|TRBD2|TRBJ2-7
CASSQDHGGTYEQYF
TGCGCCAGCAGCCAAGATCACGGGGGGACCTACGAGCAGTACTTC
>TRBV27|NA|NA|TRBJ1-5
CASSTGLQPQHF
TGTGCCAGCAGTACAGGGCTTCAGCCCCAGCATTTT
>TRBV19|NA|TRBD1|TRBJ2-1
CASSGIQGREQFF
TGTGCCAGTAGTGGGATACAGGGGCGGGAGCAGTTCTTC
>TRBV29-1|NA|NA|TRBJ1-1
CSVVLSDSNTEAFF
TGCAGCGTTGTTCTTTCGGACTCGAACACTGAAGCTTTCTTT
>TRBV5-4|NA|NA|TRBJ2-5
CASSLKAGQETQYF
TGTGCCAGCAGCTTGAAAGCAGGGCAAGAGACCCAGTACTTC
>TRBV5-1|NA|NA|TRBJ1-1
CASSFTGLGAEAFF
TGCGCCAGCAGCTTCACAGGGCTCGGGGCTGAAGCTTTCTTT
>TRBV15|NA|NA|TRBJ2-1
CATSRGSYNEQFF
TGTGCCACCAGCAGAGGTAGCTACAATGAGCAGTTCTTC
>TRBV5-1|once|TRBD2|TRBJ2-1
CASSAGTSGHSYNEQFF
TGCGCCAGCAGCGCGGGGACTAGCGGCCACTCCTACAATGAGCAGTTCTTC
>TRBV25-1|NA|NA|TRBJ2-5
CASSDLGSTKAQTQYF
TGTGCCAGCAGTGATCTTGGCAGCACTAAAGCTCAGACCCAGTACTTC
>TRBV19|NA|NA|TRBJ1-5
CASSQNPASGNQPQHF
TGTGCCAGTAGCCAAAACCCCGCATCGGGCAATCAGCCCCAGCATTTT
>TRBV6-5|NA|NA|TRBJ2-2
CASKGWGKNTGELFF
TGTGCCAGCAAGGGGTGGGGCAAGAACACCGGGGAGCTGTTTTTT
>TRBV4-1|NA|NA|TRBJ2-7
CASSHPGGTRYEQYF
TGCGCCAGCAGCCATCCTGGGGGGACTCGCTACGAGCAGTACTTC
>TRBV6-5|many|NA|TRBJ1-1
CASSYRTANTEAFF
TGTGCCAGCAGTTACCGGACAGCGAACACTGAAGCTTTCTTT
>TRBV7-2|NA|TRBD2|TRBJ2-1
CATNPVGTPGRGEQFF
TGTGCCACCAACCCGGTGGGGACGCCTGGGAGGGGTGAGCAGTTCTTC
>TRBV2|NA|NA|TRBJ1-1
CASSLYTEAFF
TGTGCCAGCAGTCTATACACTGAAGCTTTCTTT
>TRBV11-2|NA|NA|TRBJ2-1
CASSSTGSYNEQFF
TGTGCCAGCAGCTCGACAGGCTCCTACAATGAGCAGTTCTTC
>TRBV18|NA|NA|TRBJ2-1
CASSPPGGSYNEQFF
TGTGCCAGCTCACCACCCGGGGGCTCCTACAATGAGCAGTTCTTC
>TRBV28|once|TRBD1|TRBJ1-2
CASSSTGGGYGYTF
TGTGCCAGCAGTTCGACAGGGGGCGGCTATGGCTACACCTTC
>TRBV6-1|NA|TRBD1|TRBJ1-2
CASSDRGQGPYGYTF
TGTGCCAGCAGTGACCGAGGACAGGGGCCCTATGGCTACACCTTC
>TRBV5-1|NA|NA|TRBJ2-2
CASSLAVLANTGELFF
TGCGCCAGCAGCTTGGCCGTACTAGCCAACACCGGGGAGCTGTTTTTT